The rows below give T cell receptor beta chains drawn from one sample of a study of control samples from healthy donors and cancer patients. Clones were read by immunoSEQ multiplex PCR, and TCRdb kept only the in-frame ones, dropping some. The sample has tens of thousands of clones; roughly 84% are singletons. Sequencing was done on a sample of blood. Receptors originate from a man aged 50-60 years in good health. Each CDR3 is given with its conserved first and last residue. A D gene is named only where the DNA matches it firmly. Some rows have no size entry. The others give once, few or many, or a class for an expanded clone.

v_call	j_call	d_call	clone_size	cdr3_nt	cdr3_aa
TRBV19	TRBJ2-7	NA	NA	TGTGCCAGTAGTCCCGACCGGGACACCCACGAGCAGTACTTC	CASSPDRDTHEQYF
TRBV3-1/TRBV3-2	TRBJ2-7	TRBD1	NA	TGTGCCAGCAGCCTCCCCTACTCTCGGACAGGGGAACTTTACGAGCAGTACTTC	CASSLPYSRTGELYEQYF
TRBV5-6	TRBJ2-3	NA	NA	TGTGCCAGCAGCCTGGACGGAGGAACAGATACGCAGTATTTT	CASSLDGGTDTQYF
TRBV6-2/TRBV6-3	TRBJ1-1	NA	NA	TGTGCCAGCAGTTACCGAGGGGAAGGTGAAGCTTTCTTT	CASSYRGEGEAFF
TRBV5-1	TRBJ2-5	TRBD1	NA	TGCGCCAGCAGCGAGGGGGCCCGAGAGACCCAGTACTTC	CASSEGARETQYF
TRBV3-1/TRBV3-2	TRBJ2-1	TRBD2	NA	TGTGCCAGCAGCCAAGCCGCGGGAGATGGTGAGCAGTTCTTC	CASSQAAGDGEQFF
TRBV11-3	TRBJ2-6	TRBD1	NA	TGTGCCAGCAGCGCGGGACAGGGTTCTGGGGCCAACGTCCTGACTTTC	CASSAGQGSGANVLTF
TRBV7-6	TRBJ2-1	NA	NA	TGTGCCAGCAGCTTAGTGGCCGGAGACTACAATGAGCAGTTCTTC	CASSLVAGDYNEQFF
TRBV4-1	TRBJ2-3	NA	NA	TGCGCCAGCAGCCGGACCACAGATACGCAGTATTTT	CASSRTTDTQYF
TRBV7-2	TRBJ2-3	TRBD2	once	TGTGCCAGCAGCCAATTGACCTCTAGCGGACACAGAACGATGTATTTT	CASSQLTSSGHRTMYF
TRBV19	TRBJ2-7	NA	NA	TGTGCCAGTAGTCACGGGCCGGCCTACGAGCAGTACTTC	CASSHGPAYEQYF
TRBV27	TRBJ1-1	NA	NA	TGTGCCAGCAGGCTTAACACTGAAGCTTTCTTT	CASRLNTEAFF
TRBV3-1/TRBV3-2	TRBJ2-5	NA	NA	TGTGCCAGCAGCCAAAACAATCCTGAGACCCAGTACTTC	CASSQNNPETQYF
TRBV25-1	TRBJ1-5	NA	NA	TGTGCCAGCAGTGACGGGGGCAATCAGCCCCAGCATTTT	CASSDGGNQPQHF
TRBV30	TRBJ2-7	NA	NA	TGTGCCTGGAGTGTAGGGACAACCTACGAGCAGTACTTC	CAWSVGTTYEQYF
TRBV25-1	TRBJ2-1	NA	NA	TGTGCCAGCAGTTTCGGGGGAAGGGATGAGCAGTTCTTC	CASSFGGRDEQFF
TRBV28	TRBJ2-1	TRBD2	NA	TGTGCCAGCAGGCCTAACCTAGCGGCCTTCAACAATGAGCAGTTCTTC	CASRPNLAAFNNEQFF
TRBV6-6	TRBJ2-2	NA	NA	TGTGCCAGCATCCCCAGCGGAAGGGGGAACACCGGGGAGCTGTTTTTT	CASIPSGRGNTGELFF
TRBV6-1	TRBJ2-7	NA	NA	TGTGCCAGCAGTGACAGGAGCTCCTACGAGCAGTACTTC	CASSDRSSYEQYF
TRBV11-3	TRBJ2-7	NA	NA	TGTGCCAGCAGCTTAGATGGATTAAGCAGTACGTACGAGCAGTACTTC	CASSLDGLSSTYEQYF
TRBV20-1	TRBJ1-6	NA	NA	TGCAGTGCTAGAGATAATTCACCCCTCCACTTT	CSARDNSPLHF
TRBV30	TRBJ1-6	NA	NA	TGTGCCTGGAGCCGAATGGCCCTTAATTCACCCCTCCACTTT	CAWSRMALNSPLHF
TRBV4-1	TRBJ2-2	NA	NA	TGCGCCAGCAGCCTCGGACGGGACACCGGGGAGCTGTTTTTT	CASSLGRDTGELFF